This TCR beta chain derives from a study of blood T cell repertoires in COVID-19. Study context: PBMCs, B-cell-depleted T cells, or T cells were the source of the cDNA or gDNA that made up the material.

Here immunoSEQ multiplex PCR was the method, and the copy in TCRdb shows in-frame clones only, minus some. The profile shows roughly 370,000 clones, around nine tenths of them singletons. Looked up from germline, CDR1 is ENHRY and CDR2 is SYGVKD. V was clipped by 5 bases and J by 6 bases; unmatched bases: 9. The CDR3 consists of 16 residues. The study assigned cohorts using participant-reported clinical history. Before being deemed recovered, Cohort 3 donors had two negative PCRs, clearance, or symptom resolution. The sequence came from a woman aged 45-65 years who had recovered from COVID-19. The sample comprised PBMCs or T cells enriched from blood (not recorded which). The V gene is TRBV10-3, the J gene TRBJ1-4; TRBD1 agrees at 10 bases. Here the CDR3 reads CAISQTVGQGDEKLFF. CDR3 nucleotide sequence: TGTGCCATCAGTCAAACGGTAGGACAGGGGGATGAAAAACTGTTTTTT.